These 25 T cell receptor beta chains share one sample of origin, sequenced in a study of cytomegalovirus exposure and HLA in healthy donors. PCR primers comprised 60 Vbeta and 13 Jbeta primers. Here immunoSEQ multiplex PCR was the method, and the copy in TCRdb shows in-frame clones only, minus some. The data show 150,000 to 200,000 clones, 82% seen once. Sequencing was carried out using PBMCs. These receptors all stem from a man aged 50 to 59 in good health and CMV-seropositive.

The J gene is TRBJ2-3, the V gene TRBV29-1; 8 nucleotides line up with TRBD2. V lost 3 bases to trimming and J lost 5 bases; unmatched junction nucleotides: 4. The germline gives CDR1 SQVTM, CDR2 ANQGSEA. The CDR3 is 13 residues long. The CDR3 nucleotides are TGCAGCGTTGACGGGGGGGGTAAAGATACGCAGTATTTT. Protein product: CSVDGGGKDTQYF.

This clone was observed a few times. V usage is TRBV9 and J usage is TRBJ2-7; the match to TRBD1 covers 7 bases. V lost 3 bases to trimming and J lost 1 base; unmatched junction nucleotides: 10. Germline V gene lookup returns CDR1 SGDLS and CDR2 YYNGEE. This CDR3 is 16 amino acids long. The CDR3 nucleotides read TGTGCCAGCAGCGCCGTTAAACTGGGACAGTCCTACGAGCAGTACTTC. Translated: CASSAVKLGQSYEQYF.

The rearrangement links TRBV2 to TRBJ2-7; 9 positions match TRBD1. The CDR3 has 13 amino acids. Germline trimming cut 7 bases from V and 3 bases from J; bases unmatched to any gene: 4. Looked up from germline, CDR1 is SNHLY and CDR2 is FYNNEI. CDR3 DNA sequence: TGTGCCAGCAAACGACAGGGGGGCTACGAGCAGTACTTC. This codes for CASKRQGGYEQYF.

The CDR3 region has the DNA TGTGCCAGCAGTTTAGGGTTCAGGGCCAGCGAGCAGTACTTC. This encodes CASSLGFRASEQYF. The V and J genes are TRBV28 and TRBJ2-7; D is perhaps TRBD1 (5 bases). Germline V gene lookup returns CDR1 MDHEN and CDR2 SYDVKM. Trimming left V 2 bases short and J 6 bases short, with 14 bases between. CDR3 length: 14 amino acids.

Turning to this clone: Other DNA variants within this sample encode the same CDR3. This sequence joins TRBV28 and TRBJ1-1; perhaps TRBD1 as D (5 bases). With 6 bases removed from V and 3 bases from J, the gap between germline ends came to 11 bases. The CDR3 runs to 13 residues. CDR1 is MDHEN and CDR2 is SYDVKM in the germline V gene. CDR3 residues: CASRRDRDTEAFF. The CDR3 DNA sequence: TGTGCCAGCAGGCGGGACCGAGACACTGAAGCTTTCTTT.

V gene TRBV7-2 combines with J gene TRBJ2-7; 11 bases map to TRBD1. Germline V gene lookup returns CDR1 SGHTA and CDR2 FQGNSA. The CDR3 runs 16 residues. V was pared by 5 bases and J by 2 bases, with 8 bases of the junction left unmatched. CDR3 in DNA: TGTGCCAGCAGCCGAGGTACGGGACAGGGGGCCTACGAGCAGTACTTC. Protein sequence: CASSRGTGQGAYEQYF. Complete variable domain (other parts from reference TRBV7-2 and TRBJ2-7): GAGVSQSPSNKVTEKGKDVELRCDPISGHTALYWYRQSLGQGLEFLIYFQGNSAPDKSGLPSDRFSAERTGGSVSTLTIQRTQQEDSAVYLCASSRGTGQGAYEQYFGPGTRLTVT.

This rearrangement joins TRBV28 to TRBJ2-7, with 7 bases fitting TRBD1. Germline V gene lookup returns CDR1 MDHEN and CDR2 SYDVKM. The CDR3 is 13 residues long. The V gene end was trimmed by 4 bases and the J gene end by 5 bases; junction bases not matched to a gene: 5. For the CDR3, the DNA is TGTGCCAGCAGTTCCCCAGGGGGTCACGAGCAGTACTTC. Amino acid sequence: CASSSPGGHEQYF.

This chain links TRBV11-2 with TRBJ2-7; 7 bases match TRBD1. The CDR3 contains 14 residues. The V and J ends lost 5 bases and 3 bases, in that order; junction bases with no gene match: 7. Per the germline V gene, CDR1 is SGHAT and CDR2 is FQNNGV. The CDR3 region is CASSLEGQIYEQYF. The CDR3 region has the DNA TGTGCCAGCAGCCTCGAGGGACAGATCTACGAGCAGTACTTC.

CDR3 DNA sequence: TGTGCCAGCAGCTTACTCCAGGGGACCTACGAGCAGTACTTC. Residues: CASSLLQGTYEQYF. The V call is TRBV7-9, the J call TRBJ2-7; perhaps TRBD1 as D (6 bases). From germline, CDR1 is SEHNR and CDR2 FQNEAQ (reference sequence). V lost 2 bases, J lost 2 bases, and 10 bases lay in between. There are 14 residues in the CDR3.

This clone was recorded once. The CDR3 loop reads CASSAAGLGIDTQYF. DNA for the CDR3: TGTGCCAGCAGCGCAGCGGGACTAGGCATAGATACGCAGTATTTT. The rearrangement links TRBV9 to TRBJ2-3; 8 bases match TRBD2. This CDR3 is 15 amino acids long. Germline V gene lookup returns CDR1 SGDLS and CDR2 YYNGEE. V gave up 3 bases and J gave up 5 bases; unmatched junction bases: 8.

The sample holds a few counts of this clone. The CDR3 here is CASRRASMDTQYF. CDR3 nucleotide sequence: TGTGCCAGCCGACGGGCTAGCATGGATACGCAGTATTTT. This sequence joins TRBV2 and TRBJ2-3; a possible D gene is TRBD2 (5 bases). This CDR3 spans 13 amino acids. Trimming cost V 8 bases and J 6 bases, with 15 bases left between them. The germline V gene has CDR1 SNHLY and CDR2 FYNNEI. The full variable domain, rest sourced from reference TRBV2 and TRBJ2-3, is EPEVTQTPSHQVTQMGQEVILRCVPISNHLYFYWYRQILGQKVEFLVSFYNNEISEKSEIFDDQFSVERPDGSNFTLKIRSTKLEDSAMYFCASRRASMDTQYFGPGTRLTVL.

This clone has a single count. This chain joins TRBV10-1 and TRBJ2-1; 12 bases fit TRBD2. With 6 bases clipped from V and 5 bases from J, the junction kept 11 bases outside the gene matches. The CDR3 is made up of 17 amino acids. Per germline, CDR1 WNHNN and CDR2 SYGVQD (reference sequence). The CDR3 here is CASSDLLAGGPHNEQFF. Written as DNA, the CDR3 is TGCGCCAGCAGCGATCTTCTAGCGGGAGGGCCCCACAATGAGCAGTTCTTC.

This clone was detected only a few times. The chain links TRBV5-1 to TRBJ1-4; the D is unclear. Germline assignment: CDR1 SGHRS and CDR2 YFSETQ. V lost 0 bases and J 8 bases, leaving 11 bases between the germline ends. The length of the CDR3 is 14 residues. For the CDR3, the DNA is TGCGCCAGCAGCTTGGAAGAGGGTAGAGAAAAACTGTTTTTT. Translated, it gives CASSLEEGREKLFF.

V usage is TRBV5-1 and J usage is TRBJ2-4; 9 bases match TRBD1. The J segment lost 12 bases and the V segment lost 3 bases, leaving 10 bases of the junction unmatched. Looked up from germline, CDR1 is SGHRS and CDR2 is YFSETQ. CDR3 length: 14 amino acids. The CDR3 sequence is CASSSRDREDSQYF. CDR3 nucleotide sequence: TGCGCCAGCAGCTCACGGGACAGGGAGGACAGTCAGTACTTC.

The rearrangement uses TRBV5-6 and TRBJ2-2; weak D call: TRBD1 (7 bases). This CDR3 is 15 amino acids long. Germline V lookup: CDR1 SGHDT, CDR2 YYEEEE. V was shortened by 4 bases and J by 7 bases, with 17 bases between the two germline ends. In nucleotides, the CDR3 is TGTGCCAGCAGCGAGGGGGCGCAGGGAGGCGGGGAGCTGTTTTTT. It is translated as CASSEGAQGGGELFF.

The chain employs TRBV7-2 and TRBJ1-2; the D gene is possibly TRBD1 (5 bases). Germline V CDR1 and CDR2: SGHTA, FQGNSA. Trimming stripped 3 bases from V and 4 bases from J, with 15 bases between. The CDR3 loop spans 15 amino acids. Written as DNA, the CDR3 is TGTGCCAGCAGCTTCACAGGAGGGGCTACCTATGGCTACACCTTC. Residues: CASSFTGGATYGYTF.

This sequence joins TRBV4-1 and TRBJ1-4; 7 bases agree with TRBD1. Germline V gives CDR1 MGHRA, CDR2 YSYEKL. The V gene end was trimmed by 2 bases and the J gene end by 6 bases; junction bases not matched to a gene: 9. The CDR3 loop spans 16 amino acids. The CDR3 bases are TGCGCCAGCAGCCAATTTACTGACAGGGAGGATGAAAAACTGTTTTTT. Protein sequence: CASSQFTDREDEKLFF.

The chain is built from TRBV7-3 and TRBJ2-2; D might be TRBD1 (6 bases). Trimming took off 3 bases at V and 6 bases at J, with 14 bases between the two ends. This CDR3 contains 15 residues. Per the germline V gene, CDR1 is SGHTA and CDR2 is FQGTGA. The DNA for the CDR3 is TGTGCCAGCAGCTTGGTGGGGGCAAGGGCCGGGGAGCTGTTTTTT. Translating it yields CASSLVGARAGELFF.

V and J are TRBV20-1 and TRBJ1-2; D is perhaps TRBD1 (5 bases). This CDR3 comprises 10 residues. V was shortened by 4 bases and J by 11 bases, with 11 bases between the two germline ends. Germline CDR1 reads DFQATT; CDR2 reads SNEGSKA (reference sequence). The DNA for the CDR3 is TGCAGTGCTACCCCCGGGGGTTACACCTTC. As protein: CSATPGGYTF.

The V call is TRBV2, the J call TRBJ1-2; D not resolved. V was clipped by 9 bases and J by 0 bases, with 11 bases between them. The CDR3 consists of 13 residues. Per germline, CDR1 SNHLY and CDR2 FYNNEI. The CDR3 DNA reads TGTGCCAGAACCCAGTATCCTAACTATGGCTACACCTTC. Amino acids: CARTQYPNYGYTF.

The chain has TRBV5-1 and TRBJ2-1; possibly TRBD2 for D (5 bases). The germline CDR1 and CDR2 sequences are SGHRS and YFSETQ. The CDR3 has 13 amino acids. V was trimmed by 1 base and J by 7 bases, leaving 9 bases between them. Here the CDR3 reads CASSLSTGNEQFF. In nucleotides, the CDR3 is TGCGCCAGCAGCTTGTCAACGGGGAATGAGCAGTTCTTC.

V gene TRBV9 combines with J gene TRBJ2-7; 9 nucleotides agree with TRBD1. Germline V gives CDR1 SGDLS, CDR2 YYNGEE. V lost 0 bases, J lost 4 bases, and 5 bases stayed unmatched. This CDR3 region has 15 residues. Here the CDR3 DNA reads TGTGCCAGCAGCGTAGCGGGACAGGGTACTTACGAGCAGTACTTC. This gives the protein CASSVAGQGTYEQYF.

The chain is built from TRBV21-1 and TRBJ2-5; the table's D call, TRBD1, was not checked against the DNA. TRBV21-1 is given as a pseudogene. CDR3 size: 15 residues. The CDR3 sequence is CASRKPRDDMETQYF. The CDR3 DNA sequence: TGTGCCAGCAGGAAACCAAGAGATGACATGGAGACCCAGTACTTC.

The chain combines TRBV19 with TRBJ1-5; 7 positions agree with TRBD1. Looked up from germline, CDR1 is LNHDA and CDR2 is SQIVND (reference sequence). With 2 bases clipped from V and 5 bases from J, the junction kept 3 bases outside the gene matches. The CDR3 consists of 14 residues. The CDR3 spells CASSILGQDQPQHF. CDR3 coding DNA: TGTGCCAGTAGTATACTAGGACAGGATCAGCCCCAGCATTTT.

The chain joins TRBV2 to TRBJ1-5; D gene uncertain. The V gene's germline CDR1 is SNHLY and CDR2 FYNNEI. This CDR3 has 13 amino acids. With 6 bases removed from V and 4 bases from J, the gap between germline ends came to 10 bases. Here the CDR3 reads CASRGIPNQPQHF. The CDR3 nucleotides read TGTGCCAGCAGGGGCATCCCTAATCAGCCCCAGCATTTT.